The rows below give T cell receptor beta chains drawn from one sample of a study of cytomegalovirus exposure and HLA in healthy donors. Produced via immunoSEQ multiplex PCR; TCRdb's table is partial and in-frame only. The sample lists approximately 81,000 clones; about 74% were seen once. The sample taken for sequencing was PBMCs. These receptor sequences come from a woman between 45 and 65 years old in good health and CMV-seropositive. Both conserved end residues are part of each CDR3. The D gene is left open where the match is weak. Some rows have no size entry. The others give once, few or many, or a class for an expanded clone.

CASRRQQGARNYGYTF TGTGCCAGTAGACGACAACAGGGGGCCCGTAACTATGGCTACACCTTC 16 TRBD1 TRBV19 few TRBJ1-2
CASSSAGHANTGELFF TGTGCCAGCAGCTCGGCGGGGCACGCGAACACCGGGGAGCTGTTTTTT 16 . TRBV7-8 . TRBJ2-2
CASSIQGSYGYTF TGTGCCAGCAGCATTCAGGGTTCCTATGGCTACACCTTC 13 . TRBV27 . TRBJ1-2
CASTQGLAGTYNEQFF TGTGCCAGCACGCAGGGACTAGCGGGAACCTACAATGAGCAGTTCTTC 16 TRBD2 TRBV14 . TRBJ2-1
CASSDSLSSYEQYF TGTGCCAGCAGTGATAGCCTAAGCTCCTACGAGCAGTACTTC 14 . TRBV6-1 . TRBJ2-7
CASSPPGTGAKNIQYF TGTGCCAGCTCACCCCCAGGGACAGGGGCCAAAAACATTCAGTACTTC 16 TRBD1 TRBV18 . TRBJ2-4
CASSSSDRNNEQFF TGTGCCAGCAGCTCTTCGGACAGGAACAATGAGCAGTTCTTC 14 TRBD1 TRBV9 . TRBJ2-1
CASSESQGQETQYF TGCGCCAGCAGTGAGTCGCAGGGCCAAGAGACCCAGTACTTC 14 . TRBV10-1 . TRBJ2-5
CASSSQGSNYGYTF TGTGCCAGCAGCTCACAGGGATCCAACTATGGCTACACCTTC 14 . TRBV7-2 . TRBJ1-2
CASSLGLAGGPYEQFF TGTGCTAGCAGCTTGGGACTAGCGGGAGGGCCCTATGAGCAGTTCTTC 16 TRBD2 TRBV7-7 . TRBJ2-1
CATRGGGELFF TGTGCCACCCGAGGGGGCGGGGAGCTGTTTTTT 11 . TRBV28 few TRBJ2-2
CASMRLAGVGGELFF TGTGCCAGCATGCGACTAGCGGGAGTAGGAGGGGAGCTGTTTTTT 15 TRBD2 TRBV2 . TRBJ2-2
CASSGRTGGEKLFF TGTGCCAGCAGCGGCCGGACAGGGGGTGAAAAACTGTTTTTT 14 TRBD1 TRBV5-6 . TRBJ1-4
CASTDRVNEQYF TGTGCCAGCACGGACAGGGTCAACGAGCAGTACTTC 12 TRBD1 TRBV6-5 . TRBJ2-7